These 23 T cell receptor beta chains share one sample of origin, sequenced in a study of blood T cell repertoires in COVID-19. Data came from immunoSEQ multiplex PCR; TCRdb stores just in-frame clones and leaves some out. The repertoire holds roughly 340,000 clones, with 75% to 90% as singletons. The material sequenced was PBMCs or T cells enriched from blood (not recorded which). These receptors were obtained from a man between 18 and 29 years old who had recovered from COVID-19.

V usage is TRBV18 and J usage is TRBJ2-7; perhaps TRBD2 as D (5 bases). Germline V gives CDR1 KGHSH, CDR2 LQKENI. This CDR3 has 18 residues. Trimming removed 3 bases at V and 1 base at J, with 22 bases between. The CDR3 spells CASSPRRFGLIGSYEQYF. DNA of the CDR3: TGTGCCAGCTCACCCAGAAGATTCGGACTTATTGGATCCTACGAGCAGTACTTC.

This clone was counted a single time. The rearrangement links TRBV7-9 to TRBJ1-6, with D possibly TRBD1 on 5 matching bases. CDR1 is SEHNR, CDR2 FQNEAQ, per germline (reference sequence). The CDR3 covers 15 residues. Trimming took 2 bases from V and 6 from J, leaving 11 bases between them. The CDR3 DNA follows: TGTGCCAGCAGCTTATCAGGGAACCCTAATTCACCCCTCCACTTT. It specifies CASSLSGNPNSPLHF.

The genes are TRBV6-6 and TRBJ2-2, with D tentatively TRBD2 (6 bases). Deletions cut 5 bases from V and 4 bases from J, with 23 bases between. This CDR3 contains 18 residues. Germline values: CDR1 MNHNY, CDR2 SVGAGI (reference sequence). CDR3 loop: CASSQTRGANGGTGELFF. In DNA, the CDR3 is TGTGCCAGCAGTCAAACCCGCGGGGCAAATGGGGGCACCGGGGAGCTGTTTTTT.

The chain joins TRBV9 to TRBJ2-3, with TRBD2 matching over 11 bases. CDR3 length: 17 amino acids. V shed 1 base and J 3 bases; nucleotides not matched to a gene: 7. Germline V lookup: CDR1 SGDLS, CDR2 YYNGEE. In DNA, the CDR3 is TGTGCCAGCAGCGTATTTACTAGCGGGAGTAGAACAGATACGCAGTATTTT. Protein product: CASSVFTSGSRTDTQYF.

V usage is TRBV3-1 (or the pseudogene TRBV3-2) and J usage is TRBJ1-2, with no clear D. Trimming shortened V by 3 bases and J by 7 bases, and 9 bases separated the two germline ends. CDR1 is LGHDT and CDR2 is YNNKEL in the germline V gene (reference sequence). The CDR3 runs to 12 residues. CDR3 nucleotides: TGTGCCAGCAGCCAGCCTTCGGGTGGCTACACCTTC. It specifies CASSQPSGGYTF.

The chain links TRBV27 to TRBJ1-2; 10 bases are shared with TRBD1. The V gene's germline CDR1 is MNHEY and CDR2 SMNVEV (reference sequence). CDR3 length: 14 residues. The J segment lost 7 bases and the V segment lost 0 bases, leaving 2 bases of the junction unmatched. The CDR3 nucleotides are TGTGCCAGCAGTTTATCGGGACAGGGGTCTGGCTACACCTTC. Translating it yields CASSLSGQGSGYTF.

Written as DNA, the CDR3 is TGTGCCAGCAGCCAATCCTACAGGGGGAAGGCTTTCTTT. Amino acid sequence: CASSQSYRGKAFF. The J gene is TRBJ1-1, the V gene TRBV14, with 8 positions matching TRBD1. The germline CDR1 and CDR2 sequences are SGHDN and FVKESK. The CDR3 length is 13 residues. The ends lost 2 bases at V and 11 bases at J; junction bases unmatched: 7.

V usage is TRBV10-3 and J usage is TRBJ1-1; 10 nucleotides align to TRBD1. The CDR3 runs 15 residues. The V gene's germline CDR1 is ENHRY and CDR2 SYGVKD. With 8 bases clipped from V and 5 bases from J, the junction kept 11 bases outside the gene matches. DNA of the CDR3: TGTGCCATCGCAGACCAGGGACAGGGGCGAACTGAAGCTTTCTTT. It specifies CAIADQGQGRTEAFF.

The rearrangement joins TRBV6-1 to TRBJ1-5; no clear D. Deletions cut 1 base from V and 0 bases from J, with 7 bases between. Per germline, CDR1 MNHNS and CDR2 SASEGT. CDR3 length: 15 residues. The CDR3 nucleotides are TGTGCCAGCAGTGAAGTGGGCGTTAGCAATCAGCCCCAGCATTTT. Its protein product is CASSEVGVSNQPQHF.

J is TRBJ2-3 and V is TRBV28; TRBD2 agrees at 9 bases. The V and J ends lost 3 bases and 0 bases, in that order; junction bases with no gene match: 1. The germline V gene has CDR1 MDHEN and CDR2 SYDVKM. The CDR3 totals 15 residues. The CDR3 reads CASSFAGGSTDTQYF. CDR3 coding DNA: TGTGCCAGCAGTTTCGCGGGAGGGAGCACAGATACGCAGTATTTT.

The chain has TRBV30 and TRBJ1-5; D gene ambiguous. V lost 4 bases and J lost 4, with 8 bases in between. The CDR3 is made up of 12 amino acids. Germline loops: CDR1 GTSNPN, CDR2 SVGIG (reference sequence). The CDR3 sequence is CAWNDENQPQHF. The CDR3 nucleotides are TGTGCCTGGAACGATGAGAATCAGCCCCAGCATTTT.

The CDR3 coding sequence is TGTGCCAGCAGTTTAAGCGGGAGTGGGACAGATACGCAGTATTTT. Protein product: CASSLSGSGTDTQYF. The V call is TRBV28, the J call TRBJ2-3, with 8 bases aligning to TRBD2. Trimming took 2 bases from V and 3 from J; bases not matched to a gene: 4. From germline, CDR1 is MDHEN and CDR2 SYDVKM. The CDR3 is 15 amino acids.

The rearrangement links TRBV11-2 to TRBJ2-7, with TRBD1 as a possible D gene (5 bases). CDR3 length: 16 amino acids. The ends were cut back, 4 bases at V and 4 bases at J, with 20 bases in the middle. Germline lookup yields CDR1 SGHAT and CDR2 FQNNGV. Here the CDR3 DNA reads TGTGCCAGCAGCTCCTCCACAGGCCTACGAGCTTACGAGCAGTACTTC. It is translated as CASSSSTGLRAYEQYF.

The genes are TRBV2 and TRBJ2-1; tentative D call: TRBD2 (6 bases). CDR3 length: 15 residues. The ends were cut back, 8 bases at V and 7 bases at J, with 21 bases in the middle. CDR1 is SNHLY and CDR2 is FYNNEI in the germline V gene. As DNA, the CDR3 is TGTGCCAGCGTCCAGCTAGCGCTCCAAGGGAATGAGCAGTTCTTC. As protein: CASVQLALQGNEQFF.

The chain has TRBV3-1 (or the pseudogene TRBV3-2) and TRBJ1-4; D is perhaps TRBD1 (5 bases). The V end lost 4 bases, the J end lost 8 bases, and 17 bases lay between the germline ends. The V gene's germline CDR1 is LGHDT and CDR2 YNNKEL (reference sequence). The CDR3 sequence is 15 residues long. CDR3 bases: TGTGCCAGCAGCCCTCTCGGGACTCAGGACGAAAAACTGTTTTTT. Its translation: CASSPLGTQDEKLFF.

Note on this clone: Other DNA sequences within the sample encode an identical CDR3. This chain joins TRBV7-9 and TRBJ2-7; D perhaps matches TRBD2 (5 bases). V was clipped by 5 bases and J by 5 bases, with 7 bases between them. The germline V gene has CDR1 SEHNR and CDR2 FQNEAQ (reference sequence). The CDR3 consists of 11 residues. The CDR3 sequence is CASSPRDEQYF. CDR3 DNA: TGTGCCAGCAGCCCGAGGGACGAGCAGTACTTC.

V is TRBV5-1 and J is TRBJ1-4, with TRBD1 identical over 7 bases. The V gene end was trimmed by 4 bases and the J gene end by 0 bases; junction bases not matched to a gene: 3. The CDR3 length is 15 residues. Germline V CDR1 and CDR2: SGHRS, YFSETQ. The CDR3 DNA reads as TGCGCCAGCAGCCAAACAGGGGCAACTAATGAAAAACTGTTTTTT. Translated: CASSQTGATNEKLFF. The full variable domain, its missing parts supplied by reference TRBV5-1 and TRBJ1-4, is KAGVTQTPRYLIKTRGQQVTLSCSPISGHRSVSWYQQTPGQGLQFLFEYFSETQRNKGNFPGRFSGRQFSNSRSEMNVSTLELGDSALYLCASSQTGATNEKLFFGSGTQLSVL.

V is TRBV19 and J is TRBJ1-3, with unresolved D. Per germline, CDR1 LNHDA and CDR2 SQIVND (reference sequence). V dropped 0 bases and J dropped 0 bases, with 9 bases sitting between them. This CDR3 is built from 16 residues. The CDR3 DNA sequence: TGTGCCAGTAGTATAGACGTCCGTATCTCTGGAAACACCATATATTTT. It codes for CASSIDVRISGNTIYF.

The chain uses TRBV5-4 and TRBJ2-7; 14 bases line up with TRBD2. CDR3 size: 16 residues. CDR1 and CDR2 from the germline V gene are SGHNT and YYREEE (reference sequence). The ends lost 2 bases at V and 3 bases at J; junction bases unmatched: 4. The CDR3 region has the DNA TGTGCCAGCAGCTTAGGGACTAGCGGGGGTTTCTACGAGCAGTACTTC. It yields the protein CASSLGTSGGFYEQYF.

The CDR3 DNA is TGTGCCAGCAGCCGTTACTCCTACGAGCAGTACTTC. Protein product: CASSRYSYEQYF. The chain combines TRBV7-2 with TRBJ2-7; D gene ambiguous. V shed 5 bases and J shed 0 bases, with 5 bases lying between them. The CDR3 length is 12 residues. CDR1 SGHTA and CDR2 FQGNSA come from the germline V gene.

The chain couples TRBV6-5 to TRBJ2-7; 8 bases match TRBD1. Germline CDR1 MNHEY, CDR2 SVGAGI. This CDR3 region has 12 residues. V gave up 9 bases and J gave up 5 bases; unmatched junction bases: 6. The CDR3 protein is CASRAGGDEQYF. The DNA for the CDR3 is TGTGCCAGTCGGGCAGGGGGCGACGAGCAGTACTTC.

This clone was found once. The chain has TRBV7-3 and TRBJ2-2; tentative D call: TRBD1 (6 bases). Deletions cut 5 bases from V and 2 bases from J, with 9 bases between. Germline V CDR1 and CDR2: SGHTA, FQGTGA. CDR3 length: 14 amino acids. The CDR3 sequence is CASSTGQNTGELFF. The DNA of the CDR3 is TGTGCCAGCAGCACGGGACAAAACACCGGGGAGCTGTTTTTT.

The chain uses TRBV19 and TRBJ1-1; TRBD1 might be the D (5 bases). V was cut by 7 bases and J by 5 bases, with 20 bases left in between. From germline, CDR1 is LNHDA and CDR2 SQIVND (reference sequence). This CDR3 is 15 amino acids long. In DNA, the CDR3 is TGTGCCAGTAATGAGCCAGGGAGGGGTAGGACTGAAGCTTTCTTT. Protein: CASNEPGRGRTEAFF.